These T cell receptor beta chains were read from a single sample in a study of shared clonotypes between healthy human individuals. Some clones are missing from TCRdb's copy, which holds only in-frame ones; the method was immunoSEQ multiplex PCR. The sample records some 1,400,000 clones, roughly 97% being singletons. Material for sequencing was naive CD4+ T cells sorted from blood. The source is a man aged 25-45 years in good health. Each CDR3 is given with its conserved first and last residue. Each record gives: CDR3 DNA, CDR3 protein, V gene, D gene, J gene, clone size. A D gene is named only where the DNA matches it firmly. Clone size is stated in some rows and not others, as once, few, many or a class when expanded.

TGTGCCAGCAGTTACCCACAGGGGAAGGAAAAACTGTTTTTT CASSYPQGKEKLFF TRBV6-6 TRBD1 TRBJ1-4 NA
TGTGCCAGCAGTGCCTCCCTAGAGCAGTTCTTC CASSASLEQFF TRBV25-1 NA TRBJ2-1 NA
TGCGCCAGCAGCTCCCCGACCCGAGAGACCCAGTACTTC CASSSPTRETQYF TRBV5-1 NA TRBJ2-5 NA
TGTGCCAGCAGCTCCGAACTTGACTACGAGCAGTACTTC CASSSELDYEQYF TRBV5-6 NA TRBJ2-7 NA
TGTGCCAGCAGCCCTCTCGGGAGAGAACTGTTTTTT CASSPLGRELFF TRBV14 NA TRBJ1-4 few
TGTGCCAGCAGCTTTCCGGGACAGAACTACGAGCAGTACTTC CASSFPGQNYEQYF TRBV7-2 TRBD1 TRBJ2-7 NA
TGTGCCAGCAGTAAAGACAGAGCAACTAATGAAAAACTGTTTTTT CASSKDRATNEKLFF TRBV6-1 NA TRBJ1-4 NA
TGTGCCAGCTCCCTGGGGGGGGCCTATGGCTACACCTTC CASSLGGAYGYTF TRBV19 NA TRBJ1-2 once
TGTGCCAGCAGTACGGAAGGTGAGCAGTTCTTC CASSTEGEQFF TRBV2 NA TRBJ2-1 NA
TGTGCCAGCAGCCCCCGGCTAGCGGGAGGGCCCAATGAGCAGTTCTTC CASSPRLAGGPNEQFF TRBV9 TRBD2 TRBJ2-1 NA
TGTGCCAGCAGCCGTGACAGGGGGGACGAGCAGTACTTC CASSRDRGDEQYF TRBV7-2 TRBD1 TRBJ2-7 NA
TGTGCCAGCAGCTTAGTGGACAGGAACACTGAAGCTTTCTTT CASSLVDRNTEAFF TRBV11-2 NA TRBJ1-1 once
TGTGCCAGCAGAAATCGGGAGACCCAGTACTTC CASRNRETQYF TRBV2 NA TRBJ2-5 once
TGTGCCAGTCAGGCGGCGGGAGGGGAGGCAGATACGCAGTATTTT CASQAAGGEADTQYF TRBV10-3 TRBD2 TRBJ2-3 NA
TGTGCCAGCAGTTACTCCCCCCCGGACGGACATTATGGCTACACCTTC CASSYSPPDGHYGYTF TRBV6-5 NA TRBJ1-2 NA
TGCGCCAGCAGCTTGGTGCGGGGACAGGGGGCAAATCTTAATGAAAAACTGTTTTTT CASSLVRGQGANLNEKLFF TRBV5-1 TRBD1 TRBJ1-4 NA
TGTGCCAGCAGCTCTACCAGGGGGACTGAAGCTTTCTTT CASSSTRGTEAFF TRBV7-2 TRBD1 TRBJ1-1 NA
TGTGCCAGCAGCTTAATGGGTTCGCGGGGAGGATTGGGCAATGAGCAGTTCTTC CASSLMGSRGGLGNEQFF TRBV11-2 NA TRBJ2-1 NA
TGTGCCAGCTCACCACCTGGCTGGAACACTGAAGCTTTCTTT CASSPPGWNTEAFF TRBV18 NA TRBJ1-1 few
TGTGCCAGCAGCTTGCGGCAACGATATGGCTACACCTTC CASSLRQRYGYTF TRBV5-6 NA TRBJ1-2 NA
TGTGCCAGCAGCCTAGCGCTGAGGTACGAGCAGTACTTC CASSLALRYEQYF TRBV5-5 NA TRBJ2-7 NA
TGTGCCAGCAGCTTAGCCCCAGTTTCAGATACGCAGTATTTT CASSLAPVSDTQYF TRBV11-2 NA TRBJ2-3 NA
TGCGCCAGCAGCTTGTCACTCTCTAGCGGGAGGCGCACAGATACGCAGTATTTT CASSLSLSSGRRTDTQYF TRBV5-1 TRBD2 TRBJ2-3 NA
TGCAGCGTTGACCCAGGCAACGGGGGGGAGCAGTACTTC CSVDPGNGGEQYF TRBV29-1 TRBD2 TRBJ2-7 NA
TGTGCCAGCAGTCTAGGGGAGAGTCAGCCCCAGCATTTT CASSLGESQPQHF TRBV28 NA TRBJ1-5 NA
TGTGCCAGCAGCGTAGCTCCTAGCGGGAGGGCCGTTGATGAGCAGTACTTC CASSVAPSGRAVDEQYF TRBV9 TRBD2 TRBJ2-7 NA
TGTGCCAGCAGATTCGACATCTCTGGGGCCAACGTCCTGACTTTC CASRFDISGANVLTF TRBV5-5 NA TRBJ2-6 NA
TGTGCCAGCAGTCCCAACATGGCGGGTCAGCCCCAGCATTTT CASSPNMAGQPQHF TRBV28 NA TRBJ1-5 NA
TGTGCCAGCAGTCCCTTTGGGGCCTACAATGAGCAGTTCTTC CASSPFGAYNEQFF TRBV28 NA TRBJ2-1 NA
TGCGCCAGCAGTCGCCAAGGGGCGCGACGGTCGTACAATGAGCAGTTCTTC CASSRQGARRSYNEQFF TRBV5-1 NA TRBJ2-1 once
TGTGCCAGCAGTTTTAGACTTTTCACCGGGGAGCTGTTTTTT CASSFRLFTGELFF TRBV28 NA TRBJ2-2 NA
TGTGCCAGCTCACCCCGACTAGCGGGAAGGAGCTCCTACAATGAGCAGTTCTTC CASSPRLAGRSSYNEQFF TRBV18 TRBD2 TRBJ2-1 NA
TGCGCCAGCAGCTTGCAGGACACAAGGGAGAATGAGCAGTTCTTC CASSLQDTRENEQFF TRBV5-1 NA TRBJ2-1 once
TGTGCCAGCACTCTTGGGGTATCCTACAATGAGCAGTTCTTC CASTLGVSYNEQFF TRBV28 NA TRBJ2-1 NA
TGTGCCAGCAGCCCGGACAGGGGAGCAGATACGCAGTATTTT CASSPDRGADTQYF TRBV7-2 TRBD1 TRBJ2-3 NA
TGTGCCAGCAACCCGACAGCGATCCAAGAGACCCAGTACTTC CASNPTAIQETQYF TRBV7-9 NA TRBJ2-5 NA
TGTGCCAGCCGGGACAGGGGGCATAGTCAGCCCCAGCATTTT CASRDRGHSQPQHF TRBV28 TRBD1 TRBJ1-5 NA
TGTGCCACCAGCAGAGACCAGGGAAACTATGGCTACACCTTC CATSRDQGNYGYTF TRBV15 NA TRBJ1-2 NA
TGTGCCAGCGGCGACAGGAACACTGAAGCTTTCTTT CASGDRNTEAFF TRBV2 NA TRBJ1-1 once
TGTGCCAGCAGCCAAACGGTCAGTTACGAGCAGTACTTC CASSQTVSYEQYF TRBV14 NA TRBJ2-7 NA
TGTGCCAGCAGCCAAGTTTCAGGGGTGGGCGAGACCCAGTACTTC CASSQVSGVGETQYF TRBV14 NA TRBJ2-5 once
TGTGCCAGCAGCCGGGACAGGGACACAGATACGCAGTATTTT CASSRDRDTDTQYF TRBV2 TRBD1 TRBJ2-3 NA
TGTGCCAGCAGCTCCCGCGGCGGGGGACAAGGACCCGGGGAGCTGTTTTTT CASSSRGGGQGPGELFF TRBV7-3 NA TRBJ2-2 NA
TGTGCCAGCAGCTTAGGACAGGGGCGTCCCTACAATGAGCAGTTCTTC CASSLGQGRPYNEQFF TRBV5-4 TRBD1 TRBJ2-1 NA
TGTGCCAGCAGCCCTTTTCTTGCAGATACGCAGTATTTT CASSPFLADTQYF TRBV7-8 NA TRBJ2-3 once
TGTGCCAGCAGCACCAATGGGCGGGGCTCCTACAATGAGCAGTTCTTC CASSTNGRGSYNEQFF TRBV7-9 NA TRBJ2-1 NA
TGTGCCAGCAGTTTAAGGTCCACCGGGGAGCTGTTTTTT CASSLRSTGELFF TRBV27 NA TRBJ2-2 NA
TGTGCCAGCAGCTTGCCCAGCGGACGGCGCACAGATACGCAGTATTTT CASSLPSGRRTDTQYF TRBV5-4 NA TRBJ2-3 NA
TGCGCCAGCAGGGGACTAGCGGGAGCTACCGGGGAGCTGTTTTTT CASRGLAGATGELFF TRBV10-1 TRBD2 TRBJ2-2 NA
TGTGCCAGTAGTCGGTTAAATCAGCCCCAGCATTTT CASSRLNQPQHF TRBV19 NA TRBJ1-5 NA
TGTGCCATCAGTGAGGCGCAAGAGACCCAGTACTTC CAISEAQETQYF TRBV10-3 NA TRBJ2-5 NA
TGTGCCAGCAGTGAAAGGACGGCCTCCTACTACGAGCAGTACTTC CASSERTASYYEQYF TRBV2 NA TRBJ2-7 NA
TGCGCCAGCAGCCAATCGTGGACAGGCCCCAATCAGCCCCAGCATTTT CASSQSWTGPNQPQHF TRBV4-3 TRBD1 TRBJ1-5 NA